The T cell receptor (beta chain) described here comes from a study of shared clonotypes between healthy human individuals. V lost 5 bases and J lost 7; bases outside the gene matches: 8. CDR3 length: 14 residues. CDR1 PRHDT and CDR2 FYEKMQ come from the germline V gene (reference sequence). For sorted subsets, 150 to 250 ng DNA per replicate equaled 30,000 or so T cell genomes. Sequencing used immunoSEQ multiplex PCR; TCRdb keeps in-frame clones, though not all of them. This sample yields 2 million or so clones, of which roughly 94% are seen a single time; 0.1% to 0.15% belongs to the top ten. The TCR was taken from a young man in good health. Sequencing was carried out using naive CD4+ T cells sorted from blood. Subset denoted: CD45RA+ positively selected. The chain links TRBV13 to TRBJ2-4; 7 nucleotides match TRBD1. In DNA, the CDR3 is TGTGCCAGCAGCACCTCAGGGGGTGTGAACATTCAGTACTTC. Protein sequence: CASSTSGGVNIQYF.